This T cell receptor (beta chain) was sequenced during a study of blood T cell repertoires in COVID-19. At the level of the study: Whether acute or convalescent, the COVID-19 samples came from the United States, Italy and Spain.

This clone has just one count. The V gene end was trimmed by 7 bases and the J gene end by 0 bases; junction bases not matched to a gene: 8. The CDR3 is made up of 16 amino acids. Germline V gene data show CDR1 as LNHDA and CDR2 as SQIVND (reference sequence). Patients in Seattle were enrolled during active infection, then followed longitudinally. As originally analysed: It was from reference gene primer amplification that nucleated cell counts were estimated. TCRdb's table, derived via immunoSEQ multiplex PCR, lists solely in-frame clones and lacks some. V and J calls and clone size are copied from that table; D and trimming were computed from the DNA. The table records some 230,000 clones, approximately 78% of them present only once.

Material for sequencing was peripheral blood. V usage is TRBV19 and J usage is TRBJ2-2; 7 positions agree with TRBD2. The sequence derives from a woman older than 75 with COVID-19, enrolled during active disease. CDR3 sequence: CASTLRDYPNTGELFF. The CDR3 nucleotides are TGTGCCAGTACCCTGCGGGACTACCCGAACACCGGGGAGCTGTTTTTT.